Following are 7 T cell receptor beta chains from one sample sequenced in a study of shared clonotypes between healthy human individuals. TCRdb's table, derived via immunoSEQ multiplex PCR, lists solely in-frame clones and lacks some. The sample lists over 950,000 clones, roughly 80% occurring once. Sequencing was done on a sample of memory CD4+ T cells from PBMCs. Subset described: CD45RA-negative fraction. The source of these receptors is a man younger than 35 in good health. Some clones in this sample may be carry-over from other donors' samples.

The chain has TRBV5-6 and TRBJ1-4, with D perhaps matching TRBD1 (6 bases). Trimming pared 4 bases from V and 7 bases from J, leaving 17 bases between. This CDR3 is built from 15 residues. Germline V gene sequence: CDR1 SGHDT, CDR2 YYEEEE. The CDR3 loop is CASSRGPGVGEKLFF. The DNA of the CDR3 is TGTGCCAGCAGCCGAGGCCCAGGGGTTGGTGAAAAACTGTTTTTT.

This rearrangement joins TRBV7-8 to TRBJ2-7, with a possible D match to TRBD2 (5 bases). CDR1 is SGHVS and CDR2 is FQNEAQ in the germline V gene. The CDR3 is made up of 14 amino acids. Between the trimmed V and J ends, which lost 2 bases and 5 bases, there was a span of 13 bases. The CDR3 spells CASSLRQRHDEQYF. The CDR3 DNA follows: TGTGCCAGCAGCTTAAGGCAGCGGCACGACGAGCAGTACTTC.

The rearrangement uses TRBV28 and TRBJ2-7; 9 bases map to TRBD1. This CDR3 is built from 15 residues. Germline assignment: CDR1 MDHEN and CDR2 SYDVKM. The J segment lost 2 bases and the V segment lost 7 bases, leaving 9 bases of the junction unmatched. The CDR3 protein is CASIGQGRIPYEQYF. The CDR3 DNA is TGTGCCAGCATCGGACAGGGGAGGATTCCCTACGAGCAGTACTTC.

V gene TRBV18 combines with J gene TRBJ1-1, with a weak D call TRBD1 (5 bases). Germline V gives CDR1 KGHSH, CDR2 LQKENI. Trimming removed 0 bases at V and 2 bases at J, with 13 bases between. This CDR3 is built from 16 residues. CDR3 amino acids: CASSPPSRGRNTEAFF. In DNA form, the CDR3 reads TGTGCCAGCTCACCACCGTCCCGGGGGAGAAACACTGAAGCTTTCTTT.

The chain is built from TRBV7-2 and TRBJ2-3; D gene unclear. The germline CDR1 and CDR2 sequences are SGHTA and FQGNSA. The CDR3 is made up of 13 amino acids. The V end was cut by 4 bases, the J end by 5 bases, with 10 bases between. The CDR3 reads CASSSPVGDTQYF. CDR3 coding DNA: TGTGCCAGCAGCTCCCCCGTGGGAGATACGCAGTATTTT. The full variable domain, rest sourced from reference TRBV7-2 and TRBJ2-3, is GAGVSQSPSNKVTEKGKDVELRCDPISGHTALYWYRQSLGQGLEFLIYFQGNSAPDKSGLPSDRFSAERTGGSVSTLTIQRTQQEDSAVYLCASSSPVGDTQYFGPGTRLTVL.

This sequence joins TRBV11-2 and TRBJ1-1; D remains ambiguous. V was cut by 4 bases and J by 7 bases, with 19 bases left in between. The CDR3 runs to 15 residues. CDR1 is SGHAT, CDR2 FQNNGV, per germline. CDR3 nucleotide sequence: TGTGCCAGCAGCTCCTTGAGGGAAGGTTCCGTTGAAGCTTTCTTT. This gives the protein CASSSLREGSVEAFF.

The genes are TRBV9 and TRBJ2-7, with D perhaps TRBD2 (7 bases). Trimming left V 4 bases short and J 4 bases short, with 18 bases between. The CDR3 extends over 15 amino acids. Per the germline V gene, CDR1 is SGDLS and CDR2 is YYNGEE. This CDR3 reads CASSPRGAGAYEQYF. In DNA form, the CDR3 reads TGTGCCAGCAGCCCCCGAGGGGCGGGGGCATACGAGCAGTACTTC.